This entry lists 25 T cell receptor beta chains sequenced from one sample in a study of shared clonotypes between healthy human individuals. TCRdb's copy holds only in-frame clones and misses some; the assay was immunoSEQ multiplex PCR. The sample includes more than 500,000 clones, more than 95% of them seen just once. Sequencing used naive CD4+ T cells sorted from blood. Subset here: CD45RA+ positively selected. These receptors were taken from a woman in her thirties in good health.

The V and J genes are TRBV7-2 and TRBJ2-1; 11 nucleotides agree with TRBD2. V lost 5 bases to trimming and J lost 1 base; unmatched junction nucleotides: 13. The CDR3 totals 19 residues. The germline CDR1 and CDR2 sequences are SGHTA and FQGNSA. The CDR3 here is CASSPELAGVPPSYNEQFF. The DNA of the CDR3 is TGTGCCAGCAGCCCGGAACTAGCGGGAGTCCCCCCATCCTACAATGAGCAGTTCTTC.

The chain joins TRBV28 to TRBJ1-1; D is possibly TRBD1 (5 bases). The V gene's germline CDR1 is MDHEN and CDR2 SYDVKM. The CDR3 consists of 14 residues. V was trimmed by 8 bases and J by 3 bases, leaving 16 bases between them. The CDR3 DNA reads TGTGCCAGCTTGCCAGGGATTGACGACACTGAAGCTTTCTTT. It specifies CASLPGIDDTEAFF.

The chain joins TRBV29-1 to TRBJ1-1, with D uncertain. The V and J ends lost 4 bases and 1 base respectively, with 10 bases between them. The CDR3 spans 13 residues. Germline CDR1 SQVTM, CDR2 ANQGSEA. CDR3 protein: CSVVGKGNTEAFF. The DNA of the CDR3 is TGCAGCGTTGTGGGGAAAGGGAACACTGAAGCTTTCTTT. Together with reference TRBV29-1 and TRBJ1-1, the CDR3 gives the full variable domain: SAVISQKPSRDICQRGTSLTIQCQVDSQVTMMFWYRQQPGQSLTLIATANQGSEATYESGFVIDKFPISRPNLTFSTLTVSNMSPEDSSIYLCSVVGKGNTEAFFGQGTRLTVV.

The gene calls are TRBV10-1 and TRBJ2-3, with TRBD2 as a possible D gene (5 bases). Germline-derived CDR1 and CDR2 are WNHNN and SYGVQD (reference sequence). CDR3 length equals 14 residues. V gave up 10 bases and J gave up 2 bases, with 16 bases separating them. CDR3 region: CATALGGTTDTQYF. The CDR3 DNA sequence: TGCGCCACCGCCTTAGGAGGAACCACAGATACGCAGTATTTT.

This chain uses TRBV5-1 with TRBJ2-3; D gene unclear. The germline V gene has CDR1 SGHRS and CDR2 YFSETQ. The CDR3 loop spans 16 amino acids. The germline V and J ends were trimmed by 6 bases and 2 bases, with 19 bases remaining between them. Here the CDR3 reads CASTTMTRAPTDTQYF. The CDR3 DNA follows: TGCGCCAGCACTACTATGACCCGGGCCCCCACAGATACGCAGTATTTT.

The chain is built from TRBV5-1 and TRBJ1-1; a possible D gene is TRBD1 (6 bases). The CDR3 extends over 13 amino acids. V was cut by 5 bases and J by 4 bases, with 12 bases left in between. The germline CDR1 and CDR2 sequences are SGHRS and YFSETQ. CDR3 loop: CASRWGAGTEAFF. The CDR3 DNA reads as TGCGCCAGCAGGTGGGGGGCGGGCACTGAAGCTTTCTTT.

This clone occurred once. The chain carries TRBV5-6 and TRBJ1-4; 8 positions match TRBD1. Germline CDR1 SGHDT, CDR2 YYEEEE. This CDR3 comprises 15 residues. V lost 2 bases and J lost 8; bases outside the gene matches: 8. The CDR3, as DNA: TGTGCCAGCAGCTTTAGACAGGGGCGTAACGAAAAACTGTTTTTT. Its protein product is CASSFRQGRNEKLFF.

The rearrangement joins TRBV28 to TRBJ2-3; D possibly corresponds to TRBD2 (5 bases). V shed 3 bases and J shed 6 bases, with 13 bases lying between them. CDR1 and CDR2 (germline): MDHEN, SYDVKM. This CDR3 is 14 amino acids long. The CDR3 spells CASSFKLGGDTQYF. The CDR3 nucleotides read TGTGCCAGCAGTTTCAAACTAGGTGGGGATACGCAGTATTTT.

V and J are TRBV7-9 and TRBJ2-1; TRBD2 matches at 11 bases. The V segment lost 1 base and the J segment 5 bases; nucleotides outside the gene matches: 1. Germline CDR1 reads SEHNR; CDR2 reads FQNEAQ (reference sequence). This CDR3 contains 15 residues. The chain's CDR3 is CASSLGTSGHNEQFF. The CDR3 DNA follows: TGTGCCAGCAGCTTAGGGACTAGCGGGCACAATGAGCAGTTCTTC.

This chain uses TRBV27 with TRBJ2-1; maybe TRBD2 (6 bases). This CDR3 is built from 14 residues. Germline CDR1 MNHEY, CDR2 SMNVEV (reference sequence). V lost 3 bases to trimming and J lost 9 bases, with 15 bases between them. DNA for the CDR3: TGTGCCAGCAGTTTGCTAGCGCCGACGGGTGAGCAGTTCTTC. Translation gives CASSLLAPTGEQFF.

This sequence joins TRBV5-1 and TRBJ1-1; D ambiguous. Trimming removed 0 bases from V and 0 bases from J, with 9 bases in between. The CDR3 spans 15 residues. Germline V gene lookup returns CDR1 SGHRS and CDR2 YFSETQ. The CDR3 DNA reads TGCGCCAGCAGCTTGGCCTCCGGGATGAACACTGAAGCTTTCTTT. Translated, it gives CASSLASGMNTEAFF.

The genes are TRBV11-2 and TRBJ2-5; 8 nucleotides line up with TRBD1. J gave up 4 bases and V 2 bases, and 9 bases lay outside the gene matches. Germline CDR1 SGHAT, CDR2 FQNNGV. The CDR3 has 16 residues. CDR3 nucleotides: TGTGCCAGCAGCTTACAGGGTCAGGGGGCTTCAGAGACCCAGTACTTC. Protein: CASSLQGQGASETQYF.

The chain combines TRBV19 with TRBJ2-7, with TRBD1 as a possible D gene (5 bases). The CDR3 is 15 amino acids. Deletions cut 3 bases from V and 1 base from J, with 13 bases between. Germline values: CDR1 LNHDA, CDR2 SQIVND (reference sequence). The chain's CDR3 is CASSIGREASYEQYF. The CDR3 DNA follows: TGTGCCAGTAGTATCGGCAGGGAAGCGTCCTACGAGCAGTACTTC.

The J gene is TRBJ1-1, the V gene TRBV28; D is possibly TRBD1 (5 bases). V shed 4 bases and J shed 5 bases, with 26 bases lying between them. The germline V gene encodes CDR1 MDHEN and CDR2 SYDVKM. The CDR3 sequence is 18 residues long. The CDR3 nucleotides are TGTGCCAGCAGTTCCCGGAGGGGCTACTCCGGATCGGGGACTGAAGCTTTCTTT. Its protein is CASSSRRGYSGSGTEAFF.

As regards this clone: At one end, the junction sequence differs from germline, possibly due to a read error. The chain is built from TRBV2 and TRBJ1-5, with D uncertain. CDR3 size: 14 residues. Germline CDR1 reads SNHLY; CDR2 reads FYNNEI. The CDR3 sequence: CASREVDSNQPQHF. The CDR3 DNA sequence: TGTGCCAGCAGGGAAGTGGACAGCAATCAGCCCCAGCATTTT.

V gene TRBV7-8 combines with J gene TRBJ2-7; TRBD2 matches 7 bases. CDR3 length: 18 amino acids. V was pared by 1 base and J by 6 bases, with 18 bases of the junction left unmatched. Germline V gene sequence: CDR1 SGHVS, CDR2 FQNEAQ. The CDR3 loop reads CASSLDPLLGGSKGEQYF. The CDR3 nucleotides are TGTGCCAGCAGCTTAGACCCCCTACTCGGGGGGAGTAAGGGCGAGCAGTACTTC.

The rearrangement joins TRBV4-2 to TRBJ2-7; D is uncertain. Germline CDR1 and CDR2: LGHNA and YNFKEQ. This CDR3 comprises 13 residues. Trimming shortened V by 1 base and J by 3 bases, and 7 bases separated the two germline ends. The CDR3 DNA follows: TGTGCCAGCAGCCAAGTTCTCCACTACGAGCAGTACTTC. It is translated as CASSQVLHYEQYF.

In nucleotides, the CDR3 is TGTGCCAGCAGTACCCTTGCGGGAGGGCCCTATGAGCAGTTCTTC. Translation gives CASSTLAGGPYEQFF. This chain connects TRBV6-5 to TRBJ2-1; 9 nucleotides line up with TRBD2. The CDR3 runs 15 residues. The V and J ends lost 5 bases and 8 bases, in that order; junction bases with no gene match: 10. Germline CDR1 reads MNHEY; CDR2 reads SVGAGI.

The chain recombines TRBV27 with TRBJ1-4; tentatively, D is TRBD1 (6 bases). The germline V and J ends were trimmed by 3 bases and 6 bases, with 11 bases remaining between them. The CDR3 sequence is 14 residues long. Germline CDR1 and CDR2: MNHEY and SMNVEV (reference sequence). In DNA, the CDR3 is TGTGCCAGCAGTTTGTGGGGGGCGGATGAAAAACTGTTTTTT. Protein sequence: CASSLWGADEKLFF.

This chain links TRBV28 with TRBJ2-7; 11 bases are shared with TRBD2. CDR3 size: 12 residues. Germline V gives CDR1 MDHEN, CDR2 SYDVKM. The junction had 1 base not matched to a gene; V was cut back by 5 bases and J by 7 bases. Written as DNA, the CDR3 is TGTGCCAGCAGTCGGACTAGCGGGGAGCAGTACTTC. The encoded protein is CASSRTSGEQYF.

CDR3 loop: CASSIGTSAGNEQFF. Written as DNA, the CDR3 is TGTGCCAGCAGCATAGGGACTAGCGCGGGCAATGAGCAGTTCTTC. V and J are TRBV7-9 and TRBJ2-1; 10 bases match TRBD2. V trimming: 5 bases; J trimming: 6 bases; junction bases outside the gene matches: 7. The CDR3 runs 15 residues. Germline-derived CDR1 and CDR2 are SEHNR and FQNEAQ (reference sequence).

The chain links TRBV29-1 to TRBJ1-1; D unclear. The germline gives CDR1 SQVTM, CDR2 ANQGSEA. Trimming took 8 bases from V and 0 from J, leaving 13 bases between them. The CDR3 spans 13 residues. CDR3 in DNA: TGCAGCCATGAGTACAGCTTGAACACTGAAGCTTTCTTT. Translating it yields CSHEYSLNTEAFF. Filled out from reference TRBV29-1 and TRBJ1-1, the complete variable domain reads SAVISQKPSRDICQRGTSLTIQCQVDSQVTMMFWYRQQPGQSLTLIATANQGSEATYESGFVIDKFPISRPNLTFSTLTVSNMSPEDSSIYLCSHEYSLNTEAFFGQGTRLTVV.

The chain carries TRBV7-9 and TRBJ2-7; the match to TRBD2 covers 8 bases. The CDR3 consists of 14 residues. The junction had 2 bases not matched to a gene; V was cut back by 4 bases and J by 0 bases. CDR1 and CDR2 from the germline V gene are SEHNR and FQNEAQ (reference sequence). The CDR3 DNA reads TGTGCCAGCAGCTCGAGCGGGAGCTCCTACGAGCAGTACTTC. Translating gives CASSSSGSSYEQYF.

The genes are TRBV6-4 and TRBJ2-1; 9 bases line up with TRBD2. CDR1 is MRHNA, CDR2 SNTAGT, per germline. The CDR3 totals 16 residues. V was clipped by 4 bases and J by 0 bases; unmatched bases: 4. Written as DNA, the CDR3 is TGTGCCAGCAGTGGTCTAGCGGGAACCTCCTACAATGAGCAGTTCTTC. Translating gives CASSGLAGTSYNEQFF.

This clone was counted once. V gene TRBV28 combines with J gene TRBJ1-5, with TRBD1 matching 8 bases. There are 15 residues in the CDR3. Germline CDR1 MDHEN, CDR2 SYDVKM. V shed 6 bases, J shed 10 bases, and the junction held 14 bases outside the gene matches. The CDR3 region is CASRSIGQGNSPQHF. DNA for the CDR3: TGTGCCAGCAGATCTATTGGACAGGGTAATAGTCCCCAGCATTTT.